A single sample is the source of the 27 T cell receptor beta chains below, sequenced in a study of blood T cells in healthy people across ages (dated by TCRdb to between 2014 and 2017). The protocol used for the library was 5' RACE. The reads were generated on an Illumina HiSeq 2500. A second roughly 6 to 11 cycle PCR used a sample-barcoded 5' primer and a J-beta primer mix. TCRdb passed the public sequencing reads through fastp at Q25 and MiXCR, retaining productive beta sequences. CDR3 protein sequences are deduplicated, and each keeps its most common genes and DNA. The sample profile shows hundreds of thousands of distinct CDR3 sequences; over 40% of them were found once. The top ten clonotypes cover around an eighth of the sample. The sequenced sample was blood. The receptors stem from a woman older than 75 in good health.

The chain has TRBV19 and TRBJ1-5; D possibly corresponds to TRBD1 (6 bases). The CDR3 spans 16 residues. Trimming took 7 bases from V and 6 from J, leaving 22 bases between them. CDR1 and CDR2 (germline): LNHDA, SQIVND (reference sequence). CDR3 protein: CASTLSKGAGVQPQHF. Here the CDR3 DNA reads TGTGCCAGTACCCTCTCTAAAGGGGCAGGGGTTCAGCCCCAGCATTTT.

This chain links TRBV29-1 with TRBJ2-7; 8 positions match TRBD2. The CDR3 contains 14 residues. Per the germline V gene, CDR1 is SQVTM and CDR2 is ANQGSEA. The V and J ends lost 5 bases and 0 bases, in that order; junction bases with no gene match: 6. The CDR3 bases are TGCAGCGTTTTGAAGACTAGCGACTCCTACGAGCAGTACTTC. Translating gives CSVLKTSDSYEQYF.

This rearrangement joins TRBV29-1 to TRBJ2-5; D unclear. Trimming cost V 0 bases and J 6 bases, with 11 bases left between them. Germline CDR1 is SQVTM and CDR2 is ANQGSEA. The CDR3 covers 13 residues. For the CDR3, the DNA is TGCAGCGTTGAAGAGTCTTCGGGTCAGACCCAGTACTTC. Residues: CSVEESSGQTQYF.

Worth noting for this clonotype: With a much larger clone just one base away, this may be a read error. The V and J genes are TRBV4-1 and TRBJ2-1; D uncertain. CDR1 and CDR2 from the germline V gene are MGHRA and YSYEKL. CDR3 length equals 14 residues. The CDR3, as DNA: TGCGCCGGCAGCCAAGGCCTCCTTGGGGTGGGGCAGTTCTTC. Residues: CAGSQGLLGVGQFF.

The chain employs TRBV14 and TRBJ1-2; D unresolved. V dropped 1 base and J dropped 4 bases, with 7 bases sitting between them. Germline V CDR1 and CDR2: SGHDN, FVKESK. This CDR3 is built from 13 residues. The CDR3 region has the DNA TGTGCCAGCAGCCAAGGGGTCCTCTATGGCTACACCTTC. This translates into CASSQGVLYGYTF. The variable domain in full, with the rest retrieved from reference TRBV14 and TRBJ1-2, is EAGVTQFPSHSVIEKGQTVTLRCDPISGHDNLYWYRRVMGKEIKFLLHFVKESKQDESGMPNNRFLAERTGGTYSTLKVQPAELEDSGVYFCASSQGVLYGYTFGSGTRLTVV.

This clonotype was detected many times. CDR3 sequence reads: CASSPGQVASTDTQYF. The CDR3 DNA is TGTGCCAGCAGCCCCGGACAGGTTGCTAGCACAGATACGCAGTATTTT. The gene calls are TRBV12-3 or TRBV12-4 and TRBJ2-3; 7 positions match TRBD1. V was clipped by 6 bases and J by 0 bases; unmatched bases: 9. The CDR3 spans 16 residues.

The chain employs TRBV28 and TRBJ1-1, with 9 bases matching TRBD1. V lost 7 bases, J lost 5 bases, and 5 bases stayed unmatched. CDR3 length: 13 amino acids. Germline lookup yields CDR1 MDHEN and CDR2 SYDVKM. In DNA, the CDR3 is TGTGCCAGCAAACAGGGGGCGGGTACTGAAGCTTTCTTT. Its translation is CASKQGAGTEAFF. Full variable domain (rest looked up from reference TRBV28 and TRBJ1-1): DVKVTQSSRYLVKRTGEKVFLECVQDMDHENMFWYRQDPGLGLRLIYFSYDVKMKEKGDIPEGYSVSREKKERFSLILESASTNQTSMYLCASKQGAGTEAFFGQGTRLTVV.

This chain links TRBV20-1 with TRBJ2-3; D not certain. The germline gives CDR1 DFQATT, CDR2 SNEGSKA (reference sequence). The CDR3 loop spans 11 amino acids. Trimming cost V 5 bases and J 3 bases, with 6 bases left between them. The CDR3 DNA follows: TGCAGTGCTGAGCTTACAGATACGCAGTATTTT. Amino acids: CSAELTDTQYF.

Concerning this clonotype: Just one base apart from a much larger clone, this may be a read error. The chain employs TRBV7-2 and TRBJ1-2; 9 bases map to TRBD1. Germline CDR1 SGHTA, CDR2 FQGNSA. CDR3 length: 14 residues. The CDR3 is CVSSRQGVDYGYTF. The CDR3, as DNA: TGTGTCAGCAGCAGACAGGGGGTGGACTATGGCTACACCTTC.

This clonotype came up a few times. The V gene is TRBV18, the J gene TRBJ2-7; the D gene could be TRBD1 or TRBD2 (5 bases each). This CDR3 has 15 amino acids. The germline V gene has CDR1 KGHSH and CDR2 LQKENI. The V and J ends lost 3 bases and 2 bases respectively, with 14 bases between them. The CDR3 loop is CASSPTGTAAYEQYF. The DNA for the CDR3 is TGTGCCAGCTCACCCACCGGGACGGCTGCCTACGAGCAGTACTTC.

This clonotype was counted once. The chain carries TRBV2 and TRBJ2-4, with D hard to call. CDR1 SNHLY and CDR2 FYNNEI come from the germline V gene. The length of the CDR3 is 13 residues. Trimming removed 11 bases from V and 0 bases from J, with 11 bases in between. CDR3 DNA: TGTGCCTCTGACTCCGTAGCCAAAAACATTCAGTACTTC. Translating gives CASDSVAKNIQYF.

The CDR3 loop is CSVVDTNTDTQYF. CDR3 DNA sequence: TGCAGCGTTGTCGACACCAACACAGATACGCAGTATTTT. The J gene is TRBJ2-3, the V gene TRBV29-1; no clear D gene. This CDR3 has 13 residues. The V gene lost 4 bases and the J gene lost 2 bases, with 10 bases spanning the gap. Germline-derived CDR1 and CDR2 are SQVTM and ANQGSEA.

This chain links TRBV13 with TRBJ2-7; tentatively, D is TRBD1 or TRBD2 (6 bases each). V shed 5 bases and J shed 1 base, with 18 bases lying between them. This CDR3 comprises 16 residues. Germline V gene lookup returns CDR1 PRHDT and CDR2 FYEKMQ (reference sequence). The CDR3 sequence is CASSTQFGGQSYEQYF. The CDR3 region has the DNA TGTGCCAGCAGCACACAATTTGGGGGGCAATCCTACGAGCAGTACTTC.

DNA for the CDR3: TGTGCCATCAGTCCCGGGACCGTTTCGGGTGGCTACACCTTC. Protein: CAISPGTVSGGYTF. The gene calls are TRBV10-3 and TRBJ1-2; D perhaps matches TRBD1 (5 bases). Germline V CDR1 and CDR2: ENHRY, SYGVKD. V was clipped by 5 bases and J by 7 bases, with 17 bases between them. This CDR3 has 14 residues.

The table lists this clonotype with a count of one. Given a much more abundant clone one base away, this may be a read error. The V gene is TRBV10-2, the J gene TRBJ2-5; D gene ambiguous. CDR1 is WSHSY and CDR2 is SAAADI in the germline V gene. Trimming left V 2 bases short and J 1 base short, with 11 bases between. The CDR3 extends over 15 amino acids. The CDR3 DNA reads TGCGCCAGCAGTGAGGTCCCTCGCGCCCAAGAGACCCAGTACTTC. Translated: CASSEVPRAQETQYF.

The chain uses TRBV10-3 and TRBJ2-7; possibly TRBD2 for D (5 bases). The germline gives CDR1 ENHRY, CDR2 SYGVKD. This CDR3 comprises 17 residues. V was cut by 0 bases and J by 0 bases, with 15 bases left in between. The CDR3 spells CAISESDSGGLSYEQYF. CDR3 nucleotides: TGTGCCATCAGTGAGTCGGACTCGGGCGGGCTCTCCTACGAGCAGTACTTC.

The V gene is TRBV25-1, the J gene TRBJ2-3; no clear D gene. CDR1 and CDR2 (germline): MGHDK, SYGVNS. Trimming pared 8 bases from V and 2 bases from J, leaving 17 bases between. The CDR3 contains 15 residues. The CDR3 protein is CASAHGPGHTDTQYF. CDR3 in DNA: TGTGCCAGCGCCCACGGACCGGGCCACACAGATACGCAGTATTTT.

This rearrangement joins TRBV27 to TRBJ1-5, with 7 bases identical to TRBD1. This CDR3 is 15 amino acids long. From germline, CDR1 is MNHEY and CDR2 SMNVEV (reference sequence). V was pared by 4 bases and J by 0 bases, with 3 bases of the junction left unmatched. The CDR3 DNA reads as TGTGCCAGCAGTTGGGGACAGTATAGCAATCAGCCCCAGCATTTT. Translated: CASSWGQYSNQPQHF.

The sample holds one count of this clonotype. The rearrangement uses TRBV15 and TRBJ2-3; maybe TRBD1 (5 bases). The V gene's germline CDR1 is LNHNV and CDR2 YYDKDF (reference sequence). The CDR3 extends over 18 amino acids. Between the trimmed V and J ends, which lost 3 bases and 2 bases, there was a span of 21 bases. Written as DNA, the CDR3 is TGTGCCACCAGCAGGTTTCTACCTGGGCAGGGCCCCACAGATACGCAGTATTTT. Amino acids: CATSRFLPGQGPTDTQYF.

The chain carries TRBV5-1 and TRBJ2-5, with D possibly matching TRBD1 (6 bases). V lost 7 bases and J lost 1, with 11 bases in between. Germline V gene sequence: CDR1 SGHRS, CDR2 YFSETQ. CDR3 length equals 13 residues. The CDR3 nucleotides read TGCGCCAGCGGCAGGACAGTCCAAGAGACCCAGTACTTC. Its translation: CASGRTVQETQYF.

The chain links TRBV4-3 to TRBJ2-4; D may be TRBD1 (6 bases). This CDR3 comprises 15 residues. The germline CDR1 and CDR2 sequences are LGHNA and YSLEER. Trimming left V 0 bases short and J 8 bases short, with 14 bases between. The CDR3 loop reads CASSQDRGGPDIQYF. The CDR3 nucleotides read TGCGCCAGCAGCCAAGATCGAGGGGGACCGGACATTCAGTACTTC.

Written as DNA, the CDR3 is TGCGCCAGCAGCCCCGCGGGACAGAACCAAGAGACCCAGTACTTC. This sequence encodes CASSPAGQNQETQYF. The V and J genes are TRBV5-1 and TRBJ2-5; TRBD1 is a possible D gene (7 bases). This CDR3 comprises 15 residues. Trimming removed 4 bases from V and 0 bases from J, with 13 bases in between. The germline gives CDR1 SGHRS, CDR2 YFSETQ. Together with reference TRBV5-1 and TRBJ2-5, the CDR3 gives the full variable domain: KAGVTQTPRYLIKTRGQQVTLSCSPISGHRSVSWYQQTPGQGLQFLFEYFSETQRNKGNFPGRFSGRQFSNSRSEMNVSTLELGDSALYLCASSPAGQNQETQYFGPGTRLLVL.

The CDR3 sequence is CASSFTGIGGSYEQYF. The CDR3 DNA is TGTGCCAGCAGCTTTACAGGAATAGGGGGGTCCTACGAGCAGTACTTC. The rearrangement uses TRBV13 and TRBJ2-7; possibly TRBD1 or TRBD2 for D (6 bases each). Trimming took off 3 bases at V and 1 base at J, with 16 bases between the two ends. This CDR3 has 16 amino acids. CDR1 is PRHDT, CDR2 FYEKMQ, per germline (reference sequence).

This clonotype appeared once. A much larger clone differs by one base, so this may be a read error. The genes are TRBV20-1 and TRBJ1-5, with D hard to call. CDR3 size: 13 residues. Germline assignment: CDR1 DFQATT and CDR2 SNEGSKA (reference sequence). The ends were cut back, 2 bases at V and 1 base at J, with 6 bases in the middle. The CDR3 DNA reads as TGCAGTGCTAGACTCGGCAGCAATCAGCCCCAGCATTTT. It specifies CSARLGSNQPQHF.

The table lists this clonotype with a few counts. The chain has TRBV7-3 and TRBJ2-2; 8 bases match TRBD1. Germline values: CDR1 SGHTA, CDR2 FQGTGA. This CDR3 is 15 amino acids long. The V segment lost 8 bases and the J segment 1 base; nucleotides outside the gene matches: 6. The CDR3 bases are TGTGCCAGCCGGCGAGGGACAGGGAACACCGGGGAGCTGTTTTTT. Protein product: CASRRGTGNTGELFF. Full variable domain (remainder filled in from reference TRBV7-3 and TRBJ2-2): GAGVSQTPSNKVTEKGKYVELRCDPISGHTALYWYRQSLGQGPEFLIYFQGTGAADDSGLPNDRFFAVRPEGSVSTLKIQRTERGDSAVYLCASRRGTGNTGELFFGEGSRLTVL.

V is TRBV4-1 and J is TRBJ2-1; D uncertain. V lost 8 bases to trimming and J lost 6 bases, with 26 bases between them. The CDR3 sequence is 17 residues long. The germline V gene has CDR1 MGHRA and CDR2 YSYEKL. DNA of the CDR3: TGCGCCAGCTCCTCCAAGGAAAGGGTCATGGTCTTCAATGAGCAGTTCTTC. It is translated as CASSSKERVMVFNEQFF.

In this sample, this clonotype turned up many times. V and J are TRBV10-3 and TRBJ2-7; 13 bases agree with TRBD2. The CDR3 covers 16 residues. J lost 4 bases, V lost 2 bases, and 5 bases had no gene match. CDR1 and CDR2 (germline): ENHRY, SYGVKD. CDR3 sequence: CAISERAGLAGYEQYF. CDR3 bases: TGTGCCATCAGTGAGCGCGCGGGACTAGCGGGGTACGAGCAGTACTTC.